These 21 T cell receptor beta chains were all obtained from the same sample, sequenced in a study of CD8 T cells in ankylosing spondylitis. Study results and limitations: Under 10 highly homologous variants formed a TCR beta motif that appeared characteristic of ankylosing spondylitis blood.

Each CDR3 protein gets one entry after TCRdb re-called the 5' RACE reads with MiXCR. This sample has around 430,000 distinct CDR3 sequences, with approximately 17% found just once. Antigens of these TCRs are unknown. The sequencing input was blood, either unsorted or a sorted T cell fraction (not recorded which). The source is a male donor with ankylosing spondylitis.

This clonotype has a handful of counts. The V call is TRBV9, the J call TRBJ1-2; TRBD1 matches at 8 bases. The trim removed 3 bases at V and 2 bases at J, leaving 3 bases unmatched. Looked up from germline, CDR1 is SGDLS and CDR2 is YYNGEE. This CDR3 comprises 14 residues. CDR3 in DNA: TGTGCCAGCAGCGACCGGACAGGGAACTATGGCTACACCTTC. Residues: CASSDRTGNYGYTF. Together with reference TRBV9 and TRBJ1-2, the CDR3 gives the full variable domain: DSGVTQTPKHLITATGQRVTLRCSPRSGDLSVYWYQQSLDQGLQFLIQYYNGEERAKGNILERFSAQQFPDLHSELNLSSLELGDSALYFCASSDRTGNYGYTFGSGTRLTVV.

This clonotype turned up a few times. The V call is TRBV7-2, the J call TRBJ2-2, with D uncertain. The germline V gene encodes CDR1 SGHTA and CDR2 FQGNSA. V lost 4 bases, J lost 1 base, and 10 bases lay in between. The CDR3 loop spans 15 amino acids. Written as DNA, the CDR3 is TGTGCCAGCAGCTCGAGTCAGAGGAACACCGGGGAGCTGTTTTTT. Encoded protein: CASSSSQRNTGELFF.

This rearrangement joins TRBV27 to TRBJ2-2; D gene unclear. The CDR3 length is 14 residues. Trimming took 6 bases from V and 1 from J, leaving 9 bases between them. The germline CDR1 and CDR2 sequences are MNHEY and SMNVEV (reference sequence). This chain's CDR3 is CASSRKWNTGELFF. The CDR3 coding sequence is TGTGCCAGCAGCCGGAAGTGGAACACCGGGGAGCTGTTTTTT.

This clonotype has only a few counts. This chain joins TRBV9 and TRBJ2-1, with TRBD2 matching 8 bases. Germline CDR1 reads SGDLS; CDR2 reads YYNGEE. The CDR3 loop spans 18 amino acids. Trimming took 0 bases from V and 3 from J; bases not matched to a gene: 11. CDR3 coding DNA: TGTGCCAGCAGCGTAGCGGGGGGGGGCGCAGGGCTCTACAATGAGCAGTTCTTC. This translates into CASSVAGGGAGLYNEQFF.

The chain carries TRBV20-1 and TRBJ2-7, with 7 bases fitting TRBD1. CDR3 length: 14 amino acids. V lost 6 bases, J lost 2 bases, and 10 bases stayed unmatched. Germline lookup yields CDR1 DFQATT and CDR2 SNEGSKA (reference sequence). The CDR3 DNA reads as TGCAGTGCAAAGACAGGGACATTCGCCTACGAGCAGTACTTC. It translates to CSAKTGTFAYEQYF.

This chain connects TRBV7-2 to TRBJ2-1, with 7 bases that match TRBD2. There are 13 residues in the CDR3. V dropped 8 bases and J dropped 8; count of bases not matched to a gene: 9. CDR1 and CDR2 from the germline V gene are SGHTA and FQGNSA. The CDR3 here is CASRRTSLYEQFF. In DNA, the CDR3 is TGTGCCAGCCGGCGGACTAGTCTCTATGAGCAGTTCTTC.

The chain recombines TRBV20-1 with TRBJ2-7; the match to TRBD2 covers 9 bases. The CDR3 is 13 residues long. Germline V lookup: CDR1 DFQATT, CDR2 SNEGSKA (reference sequence). V lost 6 bases and J lost 2; bases outside the gene matches: 5. CDR3 sequence: CSASSGAPYEQYF. The CDR3 nucleotides are TGCAGTGCCTCTAGCGGGGCTCCCTACGAGCAGTACTTC.

In this sample, this clonotype turned up a few times. Here the CDR3 DNA reads TGCGCCAGCAGTGAGCGTCCCCGCGGGACAGACAACCCCAGCCTCTCTGGAAACACCATATATTTT. This translates into CASSERPRGTDNPSLSGNTIYF. The chain combines TRBV10-1 with TRBJ1-3; the match to TRBD1 covers 7 bases. CDR3 size: 22 residues. V lost 2 bases, J lost 0 bases, and 22 bases stayed unmatched. Germline assignment: CDR1 WNHNN and CDR2 SYGVQD (reference sequence).

This clonotype was observed many times. The chain employs TRBV21-1 and TRBJ2-6. TRBV21-1 is recorded as a pseudogene. The CDR3 has 15 residues. The CDR3 protein is CASSKPDSGANVLTF. In DNA form, the CDR3 reads TGTGCCAGCAGCAAGCCAGACTCTGGGGCCAACGTCCTGACTTTC.

The chain is built from TRBV3-1 and TRBJ2-2; no firm D call. From germline, CDR1 is LGHDT and CDR2 YNNKEL (reference sequence). V was pared by 3 bases and J by 4 bases, with 9 bases between. The CDR3 runs 14 residues. The CDR3 bases are TGTGCCAGCAGCCAGGGCTGGGCCACCGGGGAGCTGTTTTTT. Translated, it gives CASSQGWATGELFF.

This clonotype was observed a single time. The chain is built from TRBV9 and TRBJ1-2, with D unresolved. CDR1 and CDR2 from the germline V gene are SGDLS and YYNGEE. V lost 4 bases and J lost 8, with 18 bases in between. The CDR3 has 14 amino acids. CDR3 amino acids: CASSSPRGMIGYTF. CDR3 DNA sequence: TGTGCCAGCAGCTCCCCCCGGGGTATGATAGGCTACACCTTC.

The rearrangement uses TRBV20-1 and TRBJ2-5; 13 bases are a match to TRBD2. V gave up 3 bases and J gave up 5 bases; unmatched junction bases: 9. Germline CDR1 is DFQATT and CDR2 is SNEGSKA (reference sequence). This CDR3 is 16 amino acids long. The chain's CDR3 is CSASLGTSGVWETQYF. The CDR3 DNA reads TGCAGTGCTAGCCTCGGGACTAGCGGGGTTTGGGAGACCCAGTACTTC.

This clonotype turned up a few times. This chain uses TRBV18 with TRBJ2-2; no reliable D call. Germline V lookup: CDR1 KGHSH, CDR2 LQKENI. The CDR3 extends over 15 amino acids. Trimming took off 2 bases at V and 6 bases at J, with 13 bases between the two ends. The CDR3 loop is CASSPEFSASGELFF. DNA of the CDR3: TGTGCCAGCTCACCAGAATTCTCGGCGTCCGGGGAGCTGTTTTTT.

The V and J genes are TRBV20-1 and TRBJ2-1; TRBD2 aligns across 12 bases. J lost 7 bases, V lost 2 bases, and 0 bases had no gene match. Germline V gene sequence: CDR1 DFQATT, CDR2 SNEGSKA (reference sequence). The CDR3 is made up of 13 amino acids. The CDR3, as DNA: TGCAGTGCTAGACTAGCGGGGGGGAATGAGCAGTTCTTC. This encodes CSARLAGGNEQFF.

CDR3 loop: CASSSGISTDTQYF. CDR3 in DNA: TGCGCCAGCAGCTCCGGTATTAGCACAGATACGCAGTATTTT. The gene calls are TRBV5-1 and TRBJ2-3; no clear D. Germline V gives CDR1 SGHRS, CDR2 YFSETQ. The CDR3 length is 14 residues. The ends were cut back, 3 bases at V and 0 bases at J, with 8 bases in the middle. Filled out from reference TRBV5-1 and TRBJ2-3, the complete variable domain reads KAGVTQTPRYLIKTRGQQVTLSCSPISGHRSVSWYQQTPGQGLQFLFEYFSETQRNKGNFPGRFSGRQFSNSRSEMNVSTLELGDSALYLCASSSGISTDTQYFGPGTRLTVL.

This clonotype was detected a few times. The chain uses TRBV10-3 and TRBJ2-3, with 8 positions matching TRBD2. Trimming at V came to 0 bases and at J to 9 bases, leaving 14 bases not matched to a gene. The CDR3 runs to 17 residues. Germline V lookup: CDR1 ENHRY, CDR2 SYGVKD. Written as DNA, the CDR3 is TGTGCCATCAGTGAGTCCGAAGGACTAGCCGCGGATGCCACGCAGTATTTT. This encodes CAISESEGLAADATQYF.

This rearrangement joins TRBV5-1 to TRBJ2-7; tentatively, D is TRBD1 (6 bases). The V end was cut by 2 bases, the J end by 7 bases, with 13 bases between. The germline V gene encodes CDR1 SGHRS and CDR2 YFSETQ. There are 13 residues in the CDR3. The CDR3 protein is CASSFWVGTEQYF. DNA for the CDR3: TGCGCCAGCAGCTTTTGGGTGGGGACAGAGCAGTACTTC.

This chain joins TRBV6-1 and TRBJ1-1; TRBD1 matches 7 bases. The germline CDR1 and CDR2 sequences are MNHNS and SASEGT. V dropped 6 bases and J dropped 2; count of bases not matched to a gene: 6. This CDR3 spans 14 amino acids. Written as DNA, the CDR3 is TGTGCCAGCAGACGACAGGGTCCCAACACTGAAGCTTTCTTT. Protein sequence: CASRRQGPNTEAFF.

This clonotype appeared a few times. This chain joins TRBV29-1 and TRBJ1-5; 8 positions match TRBD1. CDR3 length: 12 residues. From germline, CDR1 is SQVTM and CDR2 ANQGSEA. Losses at the gene ends were 4 bases for V and 6 bases for J; bases not matched to a gene: 2. CDR3 sequence reads: CSVGQGIQPQHF. The CDR3 nucleotides are TGCAGCGTTGGACAGGGGATTCAGCCCCAGCATTTT. Full variable domain (outside the CDR3, taken from reference TRBV29-1 and TRBJ1-5): SAVISQKPSRDICQRGTSLTIQCQVDSQVTMMFWYRQQPGQSLTLIATANQGSEATYESGFVIDKFPISRPNLTFSTLTVSNMSPEDSSIYLCSVGQGIQPQHFGDGTRLSIL.

The V call is TRBV13, the J call TRBJ2-7; TRBD1 might be the D (6 bases). V was clipped by 5 bases and J by 0 bases, with 11 bases between them. This CDR3 comprises 14 residues. Germline V gene data show CDR1 as PRHDT and CDR2 as FYEKMQ (reference sequence). CDR3 DNA sequence: TGTGCCAGCAGCCCGAACAGGGTCTCCTACGAGCAGTACTTC. Amino acids: CASSPNRVSYEQYF.

In its sample, this clonotype was seen a few times. This rearrangement joins TRBV7-9 to TRBJ2-7; TRBD1 or TRBD2 may be the D gene (7 bases each). Germline-derived CDR1 and CDR2 are SEHNR and FQNEAQ (reference sequence). The CDR3 spans 15 residues. The V gene lost 5 bases and the J gene lost 0 bases, with 14 bases spanning the gap. CDR3 nucleotides: TGTGCCAGCAGCCCCAGGGGGGGTTTCTCCTACGAGCAGTACTTC. It yields the protein CASSPRGGFSYEQYF. The complete variable domain, with remaining parts taken from reference TRBV7-9 and TRBJ2-7, reads DTGVSQNPRHKITKRGQNVTFRCDPISEHNRLYWYRQTLGQGPEFLTYFQNEAQLEKSRLLSDRFSAERPKGSFSTLEIQRTEQGDSAMYLCASSPRGGFSYEQYFGPGTRLTVT.